One and the same sample provided the 25 T cell receptor beta chains below, sequenced in a study of early T cells in non-severe SARS-CoV-2 infection. TCRdb recomputed calls from the 5' RACE reads with MiXCR, one row per CDR3 protein. The sample has around 65,000 distinct CDR3 sequences; roughly 13% are singletons. Sequenced material: whole blood, taken at baseline. These receptor sequences come from an adult who was a healthcare worker with PCR-confirmed SARS-CoV-2 infection or an uninfected control (not recorded which).

The chain combines TRBV5-4 with TRBJ2-1; D ambiguous. Per the germline V gene, CDR1 is SGHNT and CDR2 is YYREEE (reference sequence). CDR3 length: 15 residues. Deletions cut 0 bases from V and 0 bases from J, with 7 bases between. The CDR3 nucleotides are TGTGCCAGCAGCTTGGGACATGGCTCCTACAATGAGCAGTTCTTC. Translated, it gives CASSLGHGSYNEQFF. The whole variable domain, remainder taken from reference TRBV5-4 and TRBJ2-1, is ETGVTQSPTHLIKTRGQQVTLRCSSQSGHNTVSWYQQALGQGPQFIFQYYREEENGRGNFPPRFSGLQFPNYSSELNVNALELDDSALYLCASSLGHGSYNEQFFGPGTRLTVL.

The chain employs TRBV20-1 and TRBJ1-1; 7 bases fit TRBD1. The CDR3 sequence is 14 residues long. Germline lookup yields CDR1 DFQATT and CDR2 SNEGSKA (reference sequence). V lost 5 bases and J lost 5; bases outside the gene matches: 11. The CDR3 bases are TGCAGTGCTGGACCGACAGGGACTGGGACTGAAGCTTTCTTT. It codes for CSAGPTGTGTEAFF.

The rearrangement uses TRBV6-6 and TRBJ1-3; D is possibly TRBD1 (5 bases). There are 15 residues in the CDR3. V lost 4 bases and J lost 0, with 10 bases in between. Per the germline V gene, CDR1 is MNHNY and CDR2 is SVGAGI (reference sequence). The CDR3 DNA is TGTGCCAGCAGTTCACAGGCAAGCTCTGGAAACACCATATATTTT. This sequence encodes CASSSQASSGNTIYF.

CDR3 region: CASSLEGGDAQYF. The CDR3 region has the DNA TGTGCCAGCAGTTTAGAAGGAGGGGATGCGCAGTATTTT. V gene TRBV12-3 or TRBV12-4 combines with J gene TRBJ2-3; D might be TRBD2 (6 bases). The CDR3 loop spans 13 amino acids. Between the trimmed V and J ends, which lost 1 base and 10 bases, there was a span of 12 bases.

This clonotype was recorded at least ten times. The J gene is TRBJ2-5, the V gene TRBV4-2; D gene uncertain. V was shortened by 0 bases and J by 4 bases, with 18 bases between the two germline ends. Germline CDR1 is LGHNA and CDR2 is YNFKEQ. This CDR3 has 17 amino acids. The CDR3 DNA is TGTGCCAGCAGCCAAGATCGATCTGGCCCGGCGGCAGAGACCCAGTACTTC. Amino acids: CASSQDRSGPAAETQYF.

The V call is TRBV12-3 or TRBV12-4, the J call TRBJ1-2; TRBD1 matches 7 bases. This CDR3 region has 14 residues. V lost 6 bases, J lost 0 bases, and 4 bases stayed unmatched. Here the CDR3 reads CASRTGRANYGYTF. CDR3 sequence (DNA): TGTGCCAGCAGGACAGGGCGCGCTAACTATGGCTACACCTTC.

This clonotype was seen more than once but under ten times. Here the CDR3 reads CASRPLESTGELFF. The CDR3, as DNA: TGTGCCAGCAGACCCCTCGAGAGTACCGGGGAGCTGTTTTTT. This chain uses TRBV12-3 or TRBV12-4 with TRBJ2-2; D remains ambiguous. V was shortened by 6 bases and J by 5 bases, with 13 bases between the two germline ends. CDR3 length: 14 residues.

V usage is TRBV5-1 and J usage is TRBJ2-3; D gene unclear. With 1 base removed from V and 2 bases from J, the gap between germline ends came to 11 bases. The CDR3 has 15 residues. Germline loops: CDR1 SGHRS, CDR2 YFSETQ. In DNA form, the CDR3 reads TGCGCCAGCAGCTTGAGGTCAGCCTTCACAGATACGCAGTATTTT. Translated: CASSLRSAFTDTQYF.

This clonotype was observed at least ten times. This chain links TRBV14 with TRBJ1-6; D is uncertain. The CDR3 totals 15 residues. CDR1 SGHDN and CDR2 FVKESK come from the germline V gene. Trimming removed 4 bases at V and 7 bases at J, with 14 bases between. CDR3 loop: CASSPTQTRNSPLHF. The CDR3 DNA is TGTGCCAGCAGCCCCACACAGACCCGAAATTCACCCCTCCACTTT.

This clonotype came up a few times. The rearrangement uses TRBV27 and TRBJ2-7, with D tentatively TRBD1 or TRBD2 (5 bases each). This CDR3 contains 13 residues. V lost 6 bases, J lost 4 bases, and 13 bases lay in between. From germline, CDR1 is MNHEY and CDR2 SMNVEV (reference sequence). CDR3 loop: CASSIGTSYEQYF. CDR3 coding DNA: TGTGCCAGCAGCATCGGGACCTCGTACGAGCAGTACTTC.

For this clonotype: Germline and junction disagree at one end, which may indicate a read error. The chain links TRBV27 to TRBJ1-4, with no clear D. CDR3 size: 15 residues. In germline, CDR1 is MNHEY, CDR2 SMNVEV (reference sequence). DNA of the CDR3: TGTGCCAGCAGTTTATCTTTGGCCACTAATGAAAAACCGTTTTTT. Its protein is CASSLSLATNEKPFF. Supplemented by reference TRBV27 and TRBJ1-4, the full variable domain reads EAQVTQNPRYLITVTGKKLTVTCSQNMNHEYMSWYRQDPGLGLRQIYYSMNVEVTDKGDVPEGYKVSRKEKRNFPLILESPSPNQTSLYFCASSLSLATNEKPFFGSGTQLSVL.

The chain combines TRBV7-2 with TRBJ2-3; 8 positions match TRBD2. The CDR3 is 14 residues long. Germline trimming cut 4 bases from V and 5 bases from J; bases unmatched to any gene: 5. Germline V gene data show CDR1 as SGHTA and CDR2 as FQGNSA. This chain's CDR3 is CASSSGGQKDTQYF. CDR3 nucleotide sequence: TGTGCCAGCAGCTCGGGGGGGCAGAAAGATACGCAGTATTTT.

This sequence joins TRBV7-2 and TRBJ2-1; 9 bases align to TRBD2. The germline CDR1 and CDR2 sequences are SGHTA and FQGNSA. This CDR3 is 16 amino acids long. With 4 bases clipped from V and 2 bases from J, the junction kept 6 bases outside the gene matches. This CDR3 reads CASSYRAGGPYNEQFF. CDR3 sequence (DNA): TGTGCCAGCAGCTACCGAGCGGGGGGCCCCTACAATGAGCAGTTCTTC. Filled out from reference TRBV7-2 and TRBJ2-1, the complete variable domain reads GAGVSQSPSNKVTEKGKDVELRCDPISGHTALYWYRQSLGQGLEFLIYFQGNSAPDKSGLPSDRFSAERTGGSVSTLTIQRTQQEDSAVYLCASSYRAGGPYNEQFFGPGTRLTVL.

The rearrangement links TRBV2 to TRBJ2-1, with D perhaps matching TRBD2 (5 bases). The ends were cut back, 6 bases at V and 3 bases at J, with 15 bases in the middle. CDR1 SNHLY and CDR2 FYNNEI come from the germline V gene. The CDR3 consists of 15 residues. The DNA of the CDR3 is TGTGCCAGCAGCCAGAACGGACTGGACTACAATGAGCAGTTCTTC. It encodes CASSQNGLDYNEQFF.

This clonotype was seen more than once but under ten times. The chain links TRBV7-2 to TRBJ1-5; D remains ambiguous. The germline gives CDR1 SGHTA, CDR2 FQGNSA. V lost 2 bases, J lost 9 bases, and 5 bases lay in between. The length of the CDR3 is 11 residues. The CDR3 DNA reads as TGTGCCAGCAGCTTAATGGGGCCCCAGCATTTT. It codes for CASSLMGPQHF.

The CDR3 protein is CASSSGSISGANVLTF. CDR3 nucleotide sequence: TGTGCCAGTAGTTCCGGGTCGATCTCTGGGGCCAACGTCCTGACTTTC. This sequence joins TRBV19 and TRBJ2-6; D call uncertain. Between the trimmed V and J ends, which lost 5 bases and 0 bases, there was a span of 11 bases. This CDR3 has 16 amino acids. Germline V gene lookup returns CDR1 LNHDA and CDR2 SQIVND (reference sequence).

This clonotype has more than one count but fewer than ten. V usage is TRBV4-3 and J usage is TRBJ2-1; D not certain. V was shortened by 6 bases and J by 0 bases, with 12 bases between the two germline ends. The V gene's germline CDR1 is LGHNA and CDR2 YSLEER. CDR3 length: 15 residues. For the CDR3, the DNA is TGCGCCAGCAGTCCAAGCCTGACCTCCTACAATGAGCAGTTCTTC. This codes for CASSPSLTSYNEQFF.

This clonotype was observed a handful of times. The chain is built from TRBV2 and TRBJ1-1; the match to TRBD1 covers 8 bases. The CDR3 contains 13 residues. The ends lost 8 bases at V and 1 base at J; junction bases unmatched: 3. Germline CDR1 and CDR2: SNHLY and FYNNEI. The CDR3, as DNA: TGTGCCAGCGTGGACAGGGAGAACACTGAAGCTTTCTTT. Amino acid sequence: CASVDRENTEAFF.

This chain links TRBV5-1 with TRBJ2-3; 9 bases align to TRBD2. Germline CDR1 and CDR2: SGHRS and YFSETQ. The V and J ends lost 4 bases and 0 bases, in that order; junction bases with no gene match: 12. CDR3 length: 18 amino acids. In DNA form, the CDR3 reads TGCGCCAGCAGCCTTATTTGGAATAGCGGGGGTAGCACAGATACGCAGTATTTT. Encoded protein: CASSLIWNSGGSTDTQYF.

This chain links TRBV9 with TRBJ1-1; D gene unclear. Germline V gene lookup returns CDR1 SGDLS and CDR2 YYNGEE. V lost 1 base and J lost 6, with 13 bases in between. The CDR3 has 14 amino acids. CDR3 in amino acids: CASSVTTQRAEAFF. The CDR3 DNA sequence: TGTGCCAGCAGCGTAACCACACAGCGGGCTGAAGCTTTCTTT.

This clonotype occurred a few times. The rearrangement joins TRBV7-2 to TRBJ1-1; D is uncertain. The V end lost 1 base, the J end lost 4 bases, and 7 bases lay between the germline ends. The CDR3 totals 13 residues. The germline CDR1 and CDR2 sequences are SGHTA and FQGNSA. The CDR3 region has the DNA TGTGCCAGCAGCTTAGTCGGGTCCACTGAAGCTTTCTTT. Protein product: CASSLVGSTEAFF.

This clonotype was recorded a few times. The V call is TRBV27, the J call TRBJ2-3; D remains ambiguous. The CDR3 runs to 15 residues. With 4 bases removed from V and 2 bases from J, the gap between germline ends came to 13 bases. Per germline, CDR1 MNHEY and CDR2 SMNVEV (reference sequence). CDR3 sequence (DNA): TGTGCCAGCAGTTCCCTTGGGTCTTACACAGATACGCAGTATTTT. Its translation is CASSSLGSYTDTQYF.

The chain links TRBV9 to TRBJ2-7; D perhaps matches TRBD1 (5 bases). This CDR3 region has 15 residues. In germline, CDR1 is SGDLS, CDR2 YYNGEE. Trimming removed 4 bases from V and 0 bases from J, with 14 bases in between. The chain's CDR3 is CASSPRAVGSYEQYF. The CDR3 DNA follows: TGTGCCAGCAGCCCCAGGGCGGTTGGCTCCTACGAGCAGTACTTC.

This clonotype was detected a few times. V gene TRBV20-1 combines with J gene TRBJ2-1; the match to TRBD2 covers 12 bases. Germline trimming cut 6 bases from V and 8 bases from J; bases unmatched to any gene: 8. CDR3 size: 14 residues. From germline, CDR1 is DFQATT and CDR2 SNEGSKA (reference sequence). The CDR3 DNA reads as TGCAGTGCCCACTCTAGCGGGGGGGCGGATGAGCAGTTCTTC. This translates into CSAHSSGGADEQFF.

The J gene is TRBJ2-2, the V gene TRBV29-1, with 7 nucleotides matching TRBD1. The CDR3 runs to 15 residues. Germline CDR1 SQVTM, CDR2 ANQGSEA. V lost 5 bases, J lost 3 bases, and 9 bases stayed unmatched. This CDR3 is CSVYGQADDTGELFF. For the CDR3, the DNA is TGCAGCGTTTACGGACAGGCGGATGACACCGGGGAGCTGTTTTTT.